This TCR beta chain came from a study of cytomegalovirus exposure and HLA in healthy donors. V lost 3 bases to trimming and J lost 3 bases; unmatched junction nucleotides: 4. CDR3 length: 14 amino acids. Germline V CDR1 and CDR2: MNHEY, SVGAGI. As to this clone: At the DNA level, this CDR3 is encoded by other sequences in the same sample as well.

The PCR employed 60 Vbeta primers together with 13 Jbeta primers. Measured with immunoSEQ multiplex PCR; TCRdb has only the in-frame clones, and not every one. This sample has approximately 130,000 clones; 60% to 85% occur once, and the top ten carry roughly 5.9%. The sample consisted of PBMCs. The chain couples TRBV6-5 to TRBJ1-1, with TRBD1 matching 7 bases. This TCR derives from a woman in her 40s in good health and CMV-seronegative. CDR3 in amino acids: CASSYSGGDTEAFF. The DNA for the CDR3 is TGTGCCAGCAGTTATTCAGGGGGTGACACTGAAGCTTTCTTT.